A single sample is the source of the 24 T cell receptor beta chains below, sequenced in a study of OX40 agonist ivuxolimab in advanced cancers. The data were produced by immunoSEQ multiplex PCR, yet TCRdb's version contains in-frame clones alone and is incomplete. This table holds 65,000 to 70,000 clones, 85% to 90% found once. The sequencing here drew on CD4+ or CD8+ T cells sorted from blood, taken in a trial of the OX40 agonist ivuxolimab. These receptors all come from an adult with an advanced solid tumor such as melanoma, head and neck, liver or kidney cancer.

The V call is TRBV7-9, the J call TRBJ1-1, with 10 positions matching TRBD1. Germline trimming cut 3 bases from V and 6 bases from J; bases unmatched to any gene: 4. Germline CDR1 SEHNR, CDR2 FQNEAQ (reference sequence). This CDR3 region has 14 residues. CDR3 sequence (DNA): TGTGCCAGCAGCTTTGGGACAGGGGTGGCTGAAGCTTTCTTT. This translates into CASSFGTGVAEAFF.

CDR3 protein: CASSLDTSGLNTGELFF. Written as DNA, the CDR3 is TGTGCCAGCAGCTTAGACACTAGCGGGTTGAACACCGGGGAGCTGTTTTTT. This rearrangement joins TRBV13 to TRBJ2-2, with 9 bases fitting TRBD2. With 1 base clipped from V and 1 base from J, the junction kept 4 bases outside the gene matches. CDR3 length: 17 residues. In germline, CDR1 is PRHDT, CDR2 FYEKMQ (reference sequence).

This chain joins TRBV28 and TRBJ1-2; D is possibly TRBD1 (5 bases). The CDR3 length is 16 residues. Germline V gene sequence: CDR1 MDHEN, CDR2 SYDVKM. The V and J ends lost 8 bases and 0 bases respectively, with 19 bases between them. For the CDR3, the DNA is TGTGCCAGCGCCTATGGGGCAGAGCTCCCTAACTATGGCTACACCTTC. This gives the protein CASAYGAELPNYGYTF.

The gene calls are TRBV7-9 and TRBJ1-1, with D perhaps matching TRBD1 (5 bases). This CDR3 comprises 16 residues. Germline V gives CDR1 SEHNR, CDR2 FQNEAQ (reference sequence). The V end was cut by 1 base, the J end by 0 bases, with 12 bases between. Here the CDR3 reads CASSLGATVMNTEAFF. As DNA, the CDR3 is TGTGCCAGCAGCTTAGGCGCGACAGTTATGAACACTGAAGCTTTCTTT.

The chain is built from TRBV7-9 and TRBJ1-3, with TRBD1 matching 7 bases. This CDR3 has 15 amino acids. CDR1 and CDR2 from the germline V gene are SEHNR and FQNEAQ (reference sequence). Trimming removed 5 bases from V and 0 bases from J; junction bases left unmatched: 4. The CDR3 DNA is TGTGCCAGCAGCCCAGGGGGAGCCTCTGGAAACACCATATATTTT. Translating it yields CASSPGGASGNTIYF. The whole variable domain, remainder taken from reference TRBV7-9 and TRBJ1-3, is DTGVSQNPRHKITKRGQNVTFRCDPISEHNRLYWYRQTLGQGPEFLTYFQNEAQLEKSRLLSDRFSAERPKGSFSTLEIQRTEQGDSAMYLCASSPGGASGNTIYFGEGSWLTVV.

This chain links TRBV6-5 with TRBJ1-1; D is possibly TRBD1 (6 bases). From germline, CDR1 is MNHEY and CDR2 SVGAGI. CDR3 size: 14 residues. Between the trimmed V and J ends, which lost 4 bases and 0 bases, there was a span of 9 bases. The chain's CDR3 is CASSLTGLNTEAFF. The CDR3 DNA reads TGTGCCAGCAGTTTGACAGGATTGAACACTGAAGCTTTCTTT.

This clone was found once. The genes are TRBV4-3 and TRBJ2-1; the match to TRBD2 covers 8 bases. With 3 bases clipped from V and 7 bases from J, the junction kept 5 bases outside the gene matches. Looked up from germline, CDR1 is LGHNA and CDR2 is YSLEER. The length of the CDR3 is 14 residues. The CDR3 DNA reads as TGCGCCAGCAGCCACGCGGGAGGACTTAATGAGCAGTTCTTC. This encodes CASSHAGGLNEQFF.

This clone appeared a few times. The chain recombines TRBV4-1 with TRBJ1-1; D gene unclear. The V gene lost 4 bases and the J gene lost 3 bases, with 12 bases spanning the gap. The germline V gene has CDR1 MGHRA and CDR2 YSYEKL. The length of the CDR3 is 14 residues. The CDR3 loop is CASSLERADTEAFF. Written as DNA, the CDR3 is TGCGCCAGCAGCCTTGAACGGGCCGACACTGAAGCTTTCTTT.

The CDR3 DNA is TGTGCCAGCCGCTTTATCGGGGATGACTATGGCTACACCTTC. Protein product: CASRFIGDDYGYTF. The chain joins TRBV27 to TRBJ1-2; D not resolved. The CDR3 runs to 14 residues. Trimming left V 8 bases short and J 3 bases short, with 16 bases between. Germline-derived CDR1 and CDR2 are MNHEY and SMNVEV (reference sequence).

The rearrangement uses TRBV28 and TRBJ1-1, with D possibly TRBD1 on 5 matching bases. Trimming took off 3 bases at V and 8 bases at J, with 16 bases between the two ends. Germline V CDR1 and CDR2: MDHEN, SYDVKM. The CDR3 covers 14 residues. The CDR3, as DNA: TGTGCCAGCAGTTTTGAAGGGACGATGGAGGAAGCTTTCTTT. Translation gives CASSFEGTMEEAFF.

This rearrangement joins TRBV23-1 to TRBJ2-3; the D gene is possibly TRBD1 (6 bases). TRBV23-1 is treated as an ORF (open reading frame) with a function not yet certain. The CDR3 totals 17 residues. Between the trimmed V and J ends, which lost 2 bases and 0 bases, there was a span of 15 bases. CDR3: CASSQKYRAPSTDTQYF. CDR3 coding DNA: TGCGCCAGCAGTCAAAAGTACAGGGCGCCTAGCACAGATACGCAGTATTTT.

This clone was seen only once. V is TRBV5-5 and J is TRBJ1-4, with D maybe TRBD1 (6 bases). This CDR3 region has 15 residues. The V and J ends lost 4 bases and 3 bases respectively, with 13 bases between them. CDR1 SGHKS and CDR2 YYEKEE come from the germline V gene (reference sequence). The CDR3 DNA is TGTGCCAGCAGCCTTTACAGGGCTTCTAATGAAAAACTGTTTTTT. It yields the protein CASSLYRASNEKLFF.

The count of this clone is one. The chain employs TRBV5-1 and TRBJ1-1, with a weak D call TRBD1 (5 bases). Germline loops: CDR1 SGHRS, CDR2 YFSETQ. This CDR3 has 14 amino acids. Trimming pared 0 bases from V and 3 bases from J, leaving 9 bases between. In DNA, the CDR3 is TGCGCCAGCAGCTTGGATTTGGGGGACACTGAAGCTTTCTTT. Translation gives CASSLDLGDTEAFF.

The chain carries TRBV13 and TRBJ1-2; no clear D gene. Trimming left V 2 bases short and J 4 bases short, with 14 bases between. This CDR3 contains 15 residues. Per the germline V gene, CDR1 is PRHDT and CDR2 is FYEKMQ (reference sequence). The CDR3 DNA follows: TGTGCCAGCAGCTTATCACCCCCGGGCGGCTATGGCTACACCTTC. It specifies CASSLSPPGGYGYTF.

The gene calls are TRBV28 and TRBJ1-1, with D perhaps matching TRBD1 (5 bases). The CDR3 contains 13 residues. The V and J ends lost 2 bases and 6 bases respectively, with 10 bases between them. Germline assignment: CDR1 MDHEN and CDR2 SYDVKM. The CDR3: CASSLGGKAEAFF. The CDR3 nucleotides read TGTGCCAGCAGTTTAGGGGGAAAGGCTGAAGCTTTCTTT.

The chain is built from TRBV4-3 and TRBJ1-1, with D uncertain. Per germline, CDR1 LGHNA and CDR2 YSLEER. Trimming removed 0 bases from V and 12 bases from J, with 5 bases in between. The CDR3 covers 10 residues. The CDR3 loop reads CASSQDATFF. The CDR3 DNA reads TGCGCCAGCAGCCAAGATGCGACTTTCTTT.

The CDR3 coding sequence is TGTGCCAGCACTTTGACTAGCGGGAGTCCGAATGAGCAGTTCTTC. Its protein product is CASTLTSGSPNEQFF. This chain joins TRBV6-1 and TRBJ2-1, with 12 bases that match TRBD2. V dropped 7 bases and J dropped 7; count of bases not matched to a gene: 8. The length of the CDR3 is 15 residues. Germline CDR1 MNHNS, CDR2 SASEGT.

V usage is TRBV4-3 and J usage is TRBJ1-2, with D unresolved. The CDR3 sequence is 16 residues long. Trimming stripped 1 base from V and 7 bases from J, with 19 bases between. The germline CDR1 and CDR2 sequences are LGHNA and YSLEER. CDR3 nucleotides: TGCGCCAGCAGCCAAGCGATCGGTGACTGGGTGAGTGGCTACACCTTC. This codes for CASSQAIGDWVSGYTF.

The CDR3 reads CASSQYRGSQPQHF. The CDR3, as DNA: TGCGCCAGCAGCCAGTACAGGGGGAGTCAGCCCCAGCATTTT. The chain uses TRBV4-3 and TRBJ1-5, with 8 bases matching TRBD1. The CDR3 length is 14 residues. The V and J ends lost 3 bases and 6 bases, in that order; junction bases with no gene match: 4. Germline V CDR1 and CDR2: LGHNA, YSLEER.

This sequence joins TRBV6-5 and TRBJ1-2; the D gene is possibly TRBD1 (6 bases). The germline gives CDR1 MNHEY, CDR2 SVGAGI. This CDR3 spans 15 amino acids. V shed 2 bases and J shed 2 bases, with 12 bases lying between them. Here the CDR3 DNA reads TGTGCCAGCAGTTACACAGGCACAGGGAACTATGGCTACACCTTC. As protein: CASSYTGTGNYGYTF.

This clone is a singleton in its sample. The genes are TRBV5-8 and TRBJ1-4; 7 nucleotides match TRBD1. Trimming at V came to 4 bases and at J to 6 bases, leaving 6 bases not matched to a gene. CDR1 is SGHTS and CDR2 is YDEGEE in the germline V gene. The CDR3 has 14 residues. The CDR3 DNA reads TGTGCCAGCAGCCCTGACAGGGTGGATGAAAAACTGTTTTTT. Amino acids: CASSPDRVDEKLFF. The complete variable domain, with remaining parts taken from reference TRBV5-8 and TRBJ1-4, reads EAGVTQSPTHLIKTRGQQATLRCSPISGHTSVYWYQQALGLGLQFLLWYDEGEERNRGNFPPRFSGRQFPNYSSELNVNALELEDSALYLCASSPDRVDEKLFFGSGTQLSVL.

The chain recombines TRBV29-1 with TRBJ2-2; D may be TRBD1 or TRBD2 (7 bases each). Trimming shortened V by 5 bases and J by 2 bases, and 18 bases separated the two germline ends. There are 16 residues in the CDR3. Germline loops: CDR1 SQVTM, CDR2 ANQGSEA. The CDR3 sequence is CSVREEGAVNTGELFF. CDR3 coding DNA: TGCAGCGTTCGGGAGGAGGGGGCGGTAAACACCGGGGAGCTGTTTTTT.

The V and J genes are TRBV29-1 and TRBJ2-3, with D perhaps being TRBD1 or TRBD2 (6 bases each). The CDR3 runs to 14 residues. Germline CDR1 is SQVTM and CDR2 is ANQGSEA. Trimming shortened V by 4 bases and J by 3 bases, and 14 bases separated the two germline ends. This CDR3 reads CSVGGAHRTDTQYF. DNA of the CDR3: TGCAGCGTTGGGGGGGCCCATCGGACAGATACGCAGTATTTT.

V is TRBV5-1 and J is TRBJ1-2; a weak D match, TRBD1 (5 bases). CDR3 length: 14 residues. The V gene's germline CDR1 is SGHRS and CDR2 YFSETQ. V lost 0 bases, J lost 7 bases, and 13 bases lay in between. The CDR3 here is CASSLAPTTGGYTF. CDR3 in DNA: TGCGCCAGCAGCTTGGCTCCCACCACAGGTGGCTACACCTTC.